The 28 T cell receptor beta chains in this list originate from one sample, sequenced in a study of T cell responses to AZD1222 COVID-19 vaccine. Profiling relied on immunoSEQ multiplex PCR, and the TCRdb table lists in-frame clones only, not all of them. The sample shows around 99,000 clones, around 87% of them seen only once. The specimen comprised peripheral blood, sampled 28 days after the second AZD1222 dose. The receptors shown here come from an adult who received the AZD1222 COVID-19 vaccine.

The gene calls are TRBV30 and TRBJ2-1; a weak D match, TRBD1 (5 bases). Trimming removed 3 bases at V and 4 bases at J, with 13 bases between. CDR3 length: 14 amino acids. CDR1 is GTSNPN and CDR2 is SVGIG in the germline V gene (reference sequence). CDR3 loop: CAWRAKGLYNEQFF. The CDR3 nucleotides are TGTGCCTGGAGAGCGAAGGGGCTTTACAATGAGCAGTTCTTC.

The chain carries TRBV2 and TRBJ2-2; TRBD1 matches at 8 bases. The V and J ends lost 6 bases and 1 base, in that order; junction bases with no gene match: 1. The CDR3 runs 14 residues. Germline V lookup: CDR1 SNHLY, CDR2 FYNNEI. The CDR3 here is CASRDRENTGELFF. As DNA, the CDR3 is TGTGCCAGCAGGGACAGGGAGAACACCGGGGAGCTGTTTTTT.

The rearrangement uses TRBV7-3 and TRBJ2-3; 8 positions agree with TRBD2. This CDR3 comprises 14 residues. Trimming took 5 bases from V and 6 from J; bases not matched to a gene: 7. The germline V gene has CDR1 SGHTA and CDR2 FQGTGA. The CDR3 reads CASSTGLAGDTQYF. The CDR3 DNA reads TGTGCCAGCAGCACCGGACTAGCAGGGGATACGCAGTATTTT. The full variable domain, with the rest looked up from reference TRBV7-3 and TRBJ2-3, is GAGVSQTPSNKVTEKGKYVELRCDPISGHTALYWYRQSLGQGPEFLIYFQGTGAADDSGLPNDRFFAVRPEGSVSTLKIQRTERGDSAVYLCASSTGLAGDTQYFGPGTRLTVL.

The V gene is TRBV30, the J gene TRBJ2-2, with D possibly TRBD2 on 5 matching bases. Germline V CDR1 and CDR2: GTSNPN, SVGIG (reference sequence). V dropped 2 bases and J dropped 2 bases, with 9 bases sitting between them. This CDR3 region has 14 residues. In DNA, the CDR3 is TGTGCCTGGAGTCTTGGACTCAACACCGGGGAGCTGTTTTTT. This gives the protein CAWSLGLNTGELFF.

This chain joins TRBV30 and TRBJ1-1; D not resolved. Trimming took 4 bases from V and 1 from J, leaving 10 bases between them. The CDR3 runs to 13 residues. From germline, CDR1 is GTSNPN and CDR2 SVGIG (reference sequence). CDR3 coding DNA: TGTGCCTGGAAAAGGAGGGCGAACACTGAAGCTTTCTTT. Amino acid sequence: CAWKRRANTEAFF.

The chain couples TRBV5-4 to TRBJ1-2; 10 bases are a match to TRBD1. Losses at the gene ends were 0 bases for V and 8 bases for J; bases not matched to a gene: 7. This CDR3 has 15 residues. Germline V gene data show CDR1 as SGHNT and CDR2 as YYREEE (reference sequence). The CDR3 region has the DNA TGTGCCAGCAGCTTGGGGGACAGGGGAGGCGTAGGCTACACCTTC. It is translated as CASSLGDRGGVGYTF.

The gene calls are TRBV9 and TRBJ1-2; 9 nucleotides agree with TRBD1. V gave up 2 bases and J gave up 1 base; unmatched junction bases: 3. Germline V CDR1 and CDR2: SGDLS, YYNGEE. This CDR3 is 15 amino acids long. The CDR3 loop is CASSVGTGHNYGYTF. The CDR3 coding sequence is TGTGCCAGCAGCGTCGGGACAGGGCATAACTATGGCTACACCTTC.

The chain recombines TRBV6-1 with TRBJ1-2; D gene unclear. Trimming left V 2 bases short and J 6 bases short, with 13 bases between. The CDR3 length is 14 residues. Germline V gene data show CDR1 as MNHNS and CDR2 as SASEGT. CDR3 DNA sequence: TGTGCCAGCAGTGAAAGCGGGAGGAATGATGGCTACACCTTC. Translating gives CASSESGRNDGYTF.

V is TRBV28 and J is TRBJ1-3; 8 nucleotides line up with TRBD1. The CDR3 runs 15 residues. The germline gives CDR1 MDHEN, CDR2 SYDVKM. V trimming: 5 bases; J trimming: 2 bases; junction bases outside the gene matches: 5. The CDR3 spells CASSPRRGPGNTIYF. CDR3 bases: TGTGCCAGCAGTCCCCGCAGGGGGCCTGGAAACACCATATATTTT.

Here the CDR3 reads CASSSPLKGTEAFF. CDR3 DNA: TGCGCCAGCAGTTCTCCTTTGAAGGGAACTGAAGCTTTCTTT. This chain joins TRBV23-1 and TRBJ1-1; unclear D gene. TRBV23-1 is sorted into the ORF group, with uncertain function. Trimming pared 5 bases from V and 5 bases from J, leaving 15 bases between. The CDR3 extends over 14 amino acids.

This chain connects TRBV9 to TRBJ1-1; TRBD1 is a possible D gene (5 bases). CDR3 size: 15 residues. CDR1 and CDR2 from the germline V gene are SGDLS and YYNGEE. V lost 0 bases and J lost 1, with 10 bases in between. In DNA, the CDR3 is TGTGCCAGCAGCGTAGCCCCTGGGGGGAACACTGAAGCTTTCTTT. Protein sequence: CASSVAPGGNTEAFF.

As DNA, the CDR3 is TGTGCCAGCCGAGACCCTACCTACGAGCAGTACTTC. This sequence encodes CASRDPTYEQYF. The rearrangement links TRBV6-5 to TRBJ2-7; no clear D gene. V lost 8 bases, J lost 2 bases, and 10 bases lay in between. This CDR3 has 12 residues. Germline CDR1 MNHEY, CDR2 SVGAGI.

The V gene is TRBV30, the J gene TRBJ1-2, with 11 bases aligning to TRBD1. J gave up 2 bases and V 1 base, and 6 bases lay outside the gene matches. The CDR3 is 16 residues long. Germline assignment: CDR1 GTSNPN and CDR2 SVGIG (reference sequence). CDR3 nucleotide sequence: TGTGCCTGGAGTGACCCCGGACAGGGGGCAAACTATGGCTACACCTTC. Translating gives CAWSDPGQGANYGYTF.

V is TRBV9 and J is TRBJ1-2; maybe TRBD1 (5 bases). The CDR3 is 16 residues long. V shed 3 bases and J shed 2 bases, with 17 bases lying between them. In germline, CDR1 is SGDLS, CDR2 YYNGEE. This chain's CDR3 is CASSAFGQGTNYGYTF. DNA of the CDR3: TGTGCCAGCAGCGCCTTCGGACAAGGGACGAACTATGGCTACACCTTC.

The gene calls are TRBV6-1 and TRBJ1-3; no reliable D call. V lost 2 bases and J lost 9, with 8 bases in between. The CDR3 loop spans 12 amino acids. Germline CDR1 and CDR2: MNHNS and SASEGT. The CDR3 spells CASSEFGGTIYF. CDR3 bases: TGTGCCAGCAGTGAATTTGGCGGCACCATATATTTT.

This clone was observed a single time. The chain employs TRBV7-9 and TRBJ2-7; unclear D gene. CDR1 is SEHNR and CDR2 is FQNEAQ in the germline V gene (reference sequence). Trimming took off 7 bases at V and 6 bases at J, with 10 bases between the two ends. CDR3 length: 11 residues. CDR3 in DNA: TGTGCCAGCACCTCACGCGGCGAGCAGTACTTC. Translating gives CASTSRGEQYF.

In this sample, this clone turned up a few times. The chain carries TRBV11-2 and TRBJ2-3, with D possibly being TRBD1 or TRBD2 (6 bases each). Germline V gives CDR1 SGHAT, CDR2 FQNNGV. The CDR3 spans 13 residues. V was clipped by 3 bases and J by 6 bases, with 10 bases between them. CDR3 region: CASSLGAGDTQYF. The CDR3 bases are TGTGCCAGCAGCTTGGGGGCGGGGGATACGCAGTATTTT.

The V call is TRBV7-2, the J call TRBJ2-7; TRBD2 matches at 13 bases. The length of the CDR3 is 16 residues. The germline V gene encodes CDR1 SGHTA and CDR2 FQGNSA. Trimming took 1 base from V and 3 from J; bases not matched to a gene: 3. The chain's CDR3 is CASSLGWTSGSYEQYF. CDR3 nucleotide sequence: TGTGCCAGCAGCTTAGGTTGGACTAGCGGGAGCTACGAGCAGTACTTC.

The genes are TRBV27 and TRBJ2-7; D is possibly TRBD1 (6 bases). The germline gives CDR1 MNHEY, CDR2 SMNVEV (reference sequence). The CDR3 extends over 15 amino acids. The V gene lost 3 bases and the J gene lost 0 bases, with 12 bases spanning the gap. Written as DNA, the CDR3 is TGTGCCAGCAGTTTCAGGGGTTCCAGCTCCTACGAGCAGTACTTC. Protein: CASSFRGSSSYEQYF.

V is TRBV9 and J is TRBJ2-7; no clear D. CDR1 is SGDLS and CDR2 is YYNGEE in the germline V gene. The CDR3 totals 14 residues. Trimming cost V 0 bases and J 2 bases, with 9 bases left between them. CDR3 sequence: CASSVAAVTYEQYF. The CDR3 region has the DNA TGTGCCAGCAGCGTAGCAGCAGTAACCTACGAGCAGTACTTC. The full variable domain, rest sourced from reference TRBV9 and TRBJ2-7, is DSGVTQTPKHLITATGQRVTLRCSPRSGDLSVYWYQQSLDQGLQFLIQYYNGEERAKGNILERFSAQQFPDLHSELNLSSLELGDSALYFCASSVAAVTYEQYFGPGTRLTVT.

This chain uses TRBV7-8 with TRBJ2-1; possible D gene TRBD2, 5 bases. Germline V CDR1 and CDR2: SGHVS, FQNEAQ. The CDR3 runs 12 residues. Trimming shortened V by 5 bases and J by 10 bases, and 12 bases separated the two germline ends. This CDR3 is CASSEDWMEQFF. DNA of the CDR3: TGTGCCAGCAGCGAGGACTGGATGGAGCAGTTCTTC.

The chain has TRBV12-3 or TRBV12-4 and TRBJ1-1; D ambiguous. Trimming removed 6 bases at V and 0 bases at J, with 8 bases between. This CDR3 contains 13 residues. CDR3 residues: CASSRGLNTEAFF. CDR3 bases: TGTGCCAGCAGCCGAGGGTTGAACACTGAAGCTTTCTTT.

This chain joins TRBV6-4 and TRBJ1-2; D may be TRBD1 (5 bases). From germline, CDR1 is MRHNA and CDR2 SNTAGT. V was cut by 0 bases and J by 7 bases, with 9 bases left in between. This CDR3 contains 13 residues. The CDR3, as DNA: TGTGCCAGCAGTGACTCGAGAGGGACTGGCTACACCTTC. Its translation is CASSDSRGTGYTF.

This chain connects TRBV18 to TRBJ2-7; TRBD2 aligns across 8 bases. CDR3 length: 15 residues. The trim removed 3 bases at V and 0 bases at J, leaving 4 bases unmatched. CDR1 KGHSH and CDR2 LQKENI come from the germline V gene. Here the CDR3 DNA reads TGTGCCAGCTCACCTGGACTAGCATCCTCCTACGAGCAGTACTTC. The encoded protein is CASSPGLASSYEQYF. Full variable domain (missing parts from reference TRBV18 and TRBJ2-7): NAGVMQNPRHLVRRRGQEARLRCSPMKGHSHVYWYRQLPEEGLKFMVYLQKENIIDESGMPKERFSAEFPKEGPSILRIQQVVRGDSAAYFCASSPGLASSYEQYFGPGTRLTVT.

The V call is TRBV4-3, the J call TRBJ2-1; 7 bases match TRBD2. The CDR3 totals 15 residues. J was trimmed by 6 bases and V by 4 bases; bases with no gene match: 9. The germline gives CDR1 LGHNA, CDR2 YSLEER. CDR3 sequence (DNA): TGCGCCAGCAGCCTCTATCGGTCTAGCGGCAATGAGCAGTTCTTC. The encoded protein is CASSLYRSSGNEQFF.

This clone has only one observation. V is TRBV4-3 and J is TRBJ1-2; D gene unclear. The CDR3 has 14 residues. The V end was cut by 8 bases, the J end by 4 bases, with 17 bases between. CDR1 is LGHNA and CDR2 is YSLEER in the germline V gene. DNA for the CDR3: TGCGCCAGCTGCCGGACCTCGGGTGGCTATGGCTACACCTTC. Protein: CASCRTSGGYGYTF.

This clone was detected once. The CDR3 loop is CASSLVGREGQPQHF. The CDR3 DNA sequence: TGTGCCAGCAGCTTGGTAGGCAGGGAGGGTCAGCCCCAGCATTTT. V is TRBV5-6 and J is TRBJ1-5; D might be TRBD1 (5 bases). Trimming pared 0 bases from V and 6 bases from J, leaving 13 bases between. The CDR3 contains 15 residues. Germline V gene sequence: CDR1 SGHDT, CDR2 YYEEEE.

The chain is built from TRBV7-2 and TRBJ1-1; D is ambiguous. The CDR3 is 13 residues long. Germline loops: CDR1 SGHTA, CDR2 FQGNSA. V was shortened by 3 bases and J by 3 bases, with 8 bases between the two germline ends. CDR3 sequence reads: CASSLTLYTEAFF. The CDR3 DNA reads as TGTGCCAGCAGCTTGACACTTTACACTGAAGCTTTCTTT.